The 22 T cell receptor beta chains given below trace back to one sample, sequenced in a study of blood T cells in healthy people across ages (dated by TCRdb to 2015 to 2017). Library creation used 5' RACE. The reads were generated on an Illumina HiSeq 2500. A second about 7 to 12 cycle PCR used a sample-barcoded 5' primer and a J-beta primer mix. TCRdb redid the processing of the public reads, applying fastp at Q25 and MiXCR, and retained in-frame beta chains. When rows share a CDR3 protein, they turn into one entry using the most common DNA and genes. The sample table shows about 1.6 million distinct CDR3 sequences, and 30% to 35% are seen once. The ten largest clones capture approximately 11% of the sample. The sequencing input was blood. These TCRs come from a woman aged 30 to 39 in good health.

The CDR3 region is CAINSETGSYEQYF. CDR3 in DNA: TGTGCCATCAATTCCGAGACAGGTAGTTACGAGCAGTACTTC. This chain links TRBV10-3 with TRBJ2-7; D perhaps matches TRBD1 (6 bases). Germline V gene lookup returns CDR1 ENHRY and CDR2 SYGVKD. The CDR3 is made up of 14 amino acids. V was clipped by 7 bases and J by 4 bases, with 17 bases between them.

The chain carries TRBV13 and TRBJ2-7; D is undetermined. There are 14 residues in the CDR3. V was shortened by 2 bases and J by 1 base, with 9 bases between the two germline ends. Germline lookup yields CDR1 PRHDT and CDR2 FYEKMQ (reference sequence). The CDR3 coding sequence is TGTGCCAGCAGCTTAACCTCCGAGTCCTACGAGCAGTACTTC. As protein: CASSLTSESYEQYF.

This clonotype was detected ten times or more. The chain combines TRBV28 with TRBJ2-5; perhaps D is TRBD1 or TRBD2 (6 bases each). Germline V gene sequence: CDR1 MDHEN, CDR2 SYDVKM. The CDR3 covers 16 residues. The V end lost 4 bases, the J end lost 5 bases, and 20 bases lay between the germline ends. CDR3 in amino acids: CASSYASGALYETQYF. In nucleotides, the CDR3 is TGTGCCAGCAGTTACGCATCGGGGGCGCTTTATGAGACCCAGTACTTC.

The chain links TRBV4-2 to TRBJ2-7; 10 nucleotides line up with TRBD1. With 0 bases clipped from V and 5 bases from J, the junction kept 13 bases outside the gene matches. The V gene's germline CDR1 is LGHNA and CDR2 YNFKEQ. The CDR3 sequence is 18 residues long. The CDR3 DNA follows: TGTGCCAGCAGCCAAGAATTGCTGGGACAGGGGATCCCCAACGAGCAGTACTTC. It specifies CASSQELLGQGIPNEQYF.

The chain uses TRBV20-1 and TRBJ2-5; D might be TRBD1 (7 bases). V gave up 5 bases and J gave up 1 base, with 20 bases separating them. This CDR3 is built from 16 residues. Germline CDR1 is DFQATT and CDR2 is SNEGSKA (reference sequence). The CDR3 loop is CSAPPLRGVSQETQYF. Written as DNA, the CDR3 is TGCAGTGCTCCCCCCCTCAGGGGGGTATCCCAAGAGACCCAGTACTTC.

This clonotype is a singleton in its sample. At one end the junction does not follow the germline gene, possibly because of a read error. J is TRBJ1-5 and V is TRBV15; 7 positions match TRBD1. Germline lookup yields CDR1 LNHNV and CDR2 YYDKDF (reference sequence). The CDR3 loop spans 14 amino acids. CDR3 residues: CASSLAGGEQPQHF. The CDR3 region has the DNA TGTGCCTCCAGCCTCGCAGGGGGGGAACAGCCCCAGCATTTT.

Comment on this clonotype: Since a much larger clone is just one base distant, this may be a read error. J is TRBJ2-7 and V is TRBV7-2; no clear D gene. Germline CDR1 reads SGHTA; CDR2 reads FQGNSA. The CDR3 loop spans 14 amino acids. CDR3 sequence reads: CVSSLAAGPYEQYF. The DNA of the CDR3 is TGTGTCAGCAGCTTAGCTGCCGGCCCCTACGAGCAGTACTTC. The entire variable domain, with the rest obtained from reference TRBV7-2 and TRBJ2-7, is as follows: GAGVSQSPSNKVTEKGKDVELRCDPISGHTALYWYRQSLGQGLEFLIYFQGNSAPDKSGLPSDRFSAERTGGSVSTLTIQRTQQEDSAVYLCVSSLAAGPYEQYFGPGTRLTVT.

The gene calls are TRBV5-5 and TRBJ2-3; 8 bases match TRBD1. The junction had 6 bases not matched to a gene; V was cut back by 0 bases and J by 3 bases. This CDR3 region has 16 residues. Germline loops: CDR1 SGHKS, CDR2 YYEKEE (reference sequence). The DNA for the CDR3 is TGTGCCAGCAGCTTGGTTTCAGGGGGCTTTACAGATACGCAGTATTTT. Amino acid sequence: CASSLVSGGFTDTQYF. The full variable domain, completed using reference TRBV5-5 and TRBJ2-3, is DAGVTQSPTHLIKTRGQQVTLRCSPISGHKSVSWYQQVLGQGPQFIFQYYEKEERGRGNFPDRFSARQFPNYSSELNVNALLLGDSALYLCASSLVSGGFTDTQYFGPGTRLTVL.

This chain joins TRBV7-2 and TRBJ2-5, with D maybe TRBD2 (7 bases). The CDR3 is 15 amino acids. Per the germline V gene, CDR1 is SGHTA and CDR2 is FQGNSA. V was clipped by 4 bases and J by 4 bases, with 16 bases between them. The CDR3 here is CASSSRSGGGETQYF. The CDR3 DNA sequence: TGTGCCAGCAGCTCCAGGTCGGGGGGCGGAGAGACCCAGTACTTC.

The chain recombines TRBV18 with TRBJ2-3; 7 positions match TRBD1. The CDR3 is 15 amino acids. Germline V gene sequence: CDR1 KGHSH, CDR2 LQKENI. The ends lost 4 bases at V and 3 bases at J; junction bases unmatched: 7. The CDR3 region is CASSHDRERTDTQYF. CDR3 coding DNA: TGTGCCAGCTCACATGACAGGGAGAGGACAGATACGCAGTATTTT. Filled out from reference TRBV18 and TRBJ2-3, the complete variable domain reads NAGVMQNPRHLVRRRGQEARLRCSPMKGHSHVYWYRQLPEEGLKFMVYLQKENIIDESGMPKERFSAEFPKEGPSILRIQQVVRGDSAAYFCASSHDRERTDTQYFGPGTRLTVL.

This clonotype has just a few counts. The chain joins TRBV5-1 to TRBJ2-5; D remains ambiguous. CDR3 length: 20 residues. The germline V gene has CDR1 SGHRS and CDR2 YFSETQ. Between the trimmed V and J ends, which lost 1 base and 0 bases, there was a span of 25 bases. CDR3 DNA sequence: TGCGCCAGCAGCTTGAACCCCCCTGGACGAGGCCTCCTTAACCAAGAGACCCAGTACTTC. This codes for CASSLNPPGRGLLNQETQYF.

This chain links TRBV4-1 with TRBJ2-7; the match to TRBD2 covers 12 bases. The closer fit of TRBJ2-5 to the DNA end suggests the J call may be wrong. This CDR3 region has 18 residues. CDR1 is MGHRA and CDR2 is YSYEKL in the germline V gene. CDR3 loop: CASSQGAASGGAEETQYF. The CDR3 DNA follows: TGCGCCAGCAGCCAAGGTGCGGCTAGCGGGGGGGCAGAAGAGACCCAGTACTTC.

The chain joins TRBV4-1 to TRBJ2-7, with D unclear. Germline lookup yields CDR1 MGHRA and CDR2 YSYEKL. CDR3 size: 14 residues. V was cut by 2 bases and J by 0 bases, with 8 bases left in between. The CDR3 here is CASSQNQRSYEQYF. CDR3 bases: TGCGCCAGCAGCCAAAACCAGCGCTCCTACGAGCAGTACTTC.

This clonotype was detected once. This may be a read error: a much more frequent sequence differs by one nucleotide. The V gene is TRBV6-2 or TRBV6-3, the J gene TRBJ2-4; D is unresolved. Germline V gives CDR1 MNHEY, CDR2 SVGEGT. Trimming took off 10 bases at V and 0 bases at J, with 19 bases between the two ends. The CDR3 loop spans 16 amino acids. CDR3 protein: CANSLFRVLAKNIQYF. CDR3 nucleotide sequence: TGTGCCAACTCTCTTTTTCGGGTGCTAGCCAAAAACATTCAGTACTTC.

This clonotype showed up just a few times. The genes are TRBV27 and TRBJ2-7; D may match TRBD1 or TRBD2 (7 bases each). Matching the DNA end better, TRBJ2-5 makes the J call doubtful. The V gene's germline CDR1 is MNHEY and CDR2 SMNVEV (reference sequence). The CDR3 runs 16 residues. In DNA, the CDR3 is TGTGCCAGCAGTTCTCCGCCAGGGGGGGGCGAGGAGACCCAGTACTTC. Translation: CASSSPPGGGEETQYF.

This chain links TRBV12-1 with TRBJ2-1; the table's D gene call, TRBD1, was not cross checked with the DNA. TRBV12-1 is a known pseudogene. The CDR3 has 13 amino acids. As DNA, the CDR3 is TGTGCCAGCAGCTTTCGACAGGACAATGAGCAGTTCTTC. Translation: CASSFRQDNEQFF.

The chain combines TRBV28 with TRBJ2-7, with D possibly being TRBD1 (5 bases). Trimming shortened V by 1 base and J by 8 bases, and 18 bases separated the two germline ends. Germline CDR1 is MDHEN and CDR2 is SYDVKM. The CDR3 runs to 15 residues. This CDR3 is CASSLSGQGSLKQYF. The DNA for the CDR3 is TGTGCCAGCAGTTTATCAGGGCAGGGAAGCTTAAAGCAGTACTTC.

Only a few counts were recorded for this clonotype. This chain uses TRBV20-1 with TRBJ1-6; no reliable D call. The CDR3 has 14 amino acids. The V and J ends lost 3 bases and 9 bases respectively, with 15 bases between them. Germline V CDR1 and CDR2: DFQATT, SNEGSKA (reference sequence). In DNA, the CDR3 is TGCAGTGCTAGCCAGAAGAAGGGAATTTCACCCCTCCACTTT. It translates to CSASQKKGISPLHF.

The rearrangement uses TRBV3-1 and TRBJ1-2; no clear D. Germline V gives CDR1 LGHDT, CDR2 YNNKEL (reference sequence). The CDR3 is 14 amino acids. V was shortened by 0 bases and J by 4 bases, with 9 bases between the two germline ends. CDR3 loop: CASSQDGSPYGYTF. CDR3 DNA sequence: TGTGCCAGCAGCCAAGATGGGAGTCCCTATGGCTACACCTTC.

This sequence joins TRBV7-9 and TRBJ2-5; 8 nucleotides line up with TRBD1. The CDR3 runs 16 residues. Germline assignment: CDR1 SEHNR and CDR2 FQNEAQ (reference sequence). The ends lost 5 bases at V and 5 bases at J; junction bases unmatched: 13. The CDR3 loop is CASSAPPNTGGETQYF. In DNA form, the CDR3 reads TGTGCCAGCAGCGCCCCCCCAAATACAGGGGGGGAGACCCAGTACTTC.

The rearrangement links TRBV5-1 to TRBJ1-1, with D uncertain. In germline, CDR1 is SGHRS, CDR2 YFSETQ. The CDR3 has 16 amino acids. V was cut by 2 bases and J by 4 bases, with 18 bases left in between. The CDR3 loop reads CASSFGYPVLGTEAFF. Here the CDR3 DNA reads TGCGCCAGCAGCTTCGGGTACCCAGTCTTGGGCACTGAAGCTTTCTTT.

The chain joins TRBV15 to TRBJ2-2; 8 nucleotides match TRBD2. This CDR3 spans 19 amino acids. Germline CDR1 and CDR2: LNHNV and YYDKDF (reference sequence). The V and J ends lost 2 bases and 0 bases, in that order; junction bases with no gene match: 11. The CDR3 coding sequence is TGTGCCACCAGCAGATCTCCCGGGCTAGCGGGTACGAACACCGGGGAGCTGTTTTTT. As protein: CATSRSPGLAGTNTGELFF. The entire variable domain, with the rest obtained from reference TRBV15 and TRBJ2-2, is as follows: DAMVIQNPRYQVTQFGKPVTLSCSQTLNHNVMYWYQQKSSQAPKLLFHYYDKDFNNEADTPDNFQSRRPNTSFCFLDIRSPGLGDTAMYLCATSRSPGLAGTNTGELFFGEGSRLTVL.